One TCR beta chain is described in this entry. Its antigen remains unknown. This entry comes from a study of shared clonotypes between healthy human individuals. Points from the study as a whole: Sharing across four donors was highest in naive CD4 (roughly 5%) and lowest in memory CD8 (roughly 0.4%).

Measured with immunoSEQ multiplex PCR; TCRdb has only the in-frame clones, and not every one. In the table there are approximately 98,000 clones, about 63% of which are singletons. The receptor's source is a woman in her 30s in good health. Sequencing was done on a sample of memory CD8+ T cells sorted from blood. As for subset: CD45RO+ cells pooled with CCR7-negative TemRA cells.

Written as DNA, the CDR3 is TGTGCCAGCAGCCAAATTAGCGGAGGACCCTCCTACGAGCAGTACTTC. This sequence encodes CASSQISGGPSYEQYF. The chain joins TRBV6-6 to TRBJ2-7; D may be TRBD2 (6 bases). The CDR3 contains 16 residues. Germline V gene sequence: CDR1 MNHNY, CDR2 SVGAGI (reference sequence). Trimming took 6 bases from V and 0 from J, leaving 18 bases between them.